The present TCR beta chain was sequenced within a study of T cell changes during pregnancy in multiple sclerosis. This table comes from immunoSEQ multiplex PCR, and its TCRdb copy is limited to in-frame clones, with some not included. The sample contains over 80,000 clones, about 93% of which appear only once. Germline V gene sequence: CDR1 SGHRS, CDR2 YFSETQ. V was clipped by 0 bases and J by 0 bases; unmatched bases: 5. The CDR3 is made up of 17 amino acids. The sequence derives from a female donor in good health, enrolled as a control in a pregnancy study. The chain has TRBV5-1 and TRBJ2-1, with 8 bases that match TRBD2. The source material was peripheral blood, sampled in the third trimester of pregnancy. The CDR3 loop is CASSLEPAGASYNEQFF. In DNA, the CDR3 is TGCGCCAGCAGCTTGGAGCCAGCGGGAGCCTCCTACAATGAGCAGTTCTTC.